This T cell receptor (beta chain) was obtained from a study of shared clonotypes between healthy human individuals. Germline V gene data show CDR1 as SQVTM and CDR2 as ANQGSEA. The germline V and J ends were trimmed by 4 bases and 9 bases, with 10 bases remaining between them. The CDR3 is 11 amino acids. Per the study methods: ImmunoSEQ sequences covered only the junction and lacked quality scores; filtering therefore differed. TCRdb keeps only in-frame clones here, not all; method: immunoSEQ multiplex PCR. V, J and clone size reflect that table, while D and trimming were determined from the DNA. The table shows approximately 250,000 clones, with over 60% occurring only once.

This clonotype was sampled from a man younger than 45 in good health. The sequenced sample was memory CD4+ T cells sorted from blood. Subset denoted: CD45RA-negative fraction. The chain joins TRBV29-1 to TRBJ2-1; no reliable D call. The CDR3 reads CSVVSEPEQFF. CDR3 sequence (DNA): TGCAGCGTTGTATCCGAGCCTGAGCAGTTCTTC.